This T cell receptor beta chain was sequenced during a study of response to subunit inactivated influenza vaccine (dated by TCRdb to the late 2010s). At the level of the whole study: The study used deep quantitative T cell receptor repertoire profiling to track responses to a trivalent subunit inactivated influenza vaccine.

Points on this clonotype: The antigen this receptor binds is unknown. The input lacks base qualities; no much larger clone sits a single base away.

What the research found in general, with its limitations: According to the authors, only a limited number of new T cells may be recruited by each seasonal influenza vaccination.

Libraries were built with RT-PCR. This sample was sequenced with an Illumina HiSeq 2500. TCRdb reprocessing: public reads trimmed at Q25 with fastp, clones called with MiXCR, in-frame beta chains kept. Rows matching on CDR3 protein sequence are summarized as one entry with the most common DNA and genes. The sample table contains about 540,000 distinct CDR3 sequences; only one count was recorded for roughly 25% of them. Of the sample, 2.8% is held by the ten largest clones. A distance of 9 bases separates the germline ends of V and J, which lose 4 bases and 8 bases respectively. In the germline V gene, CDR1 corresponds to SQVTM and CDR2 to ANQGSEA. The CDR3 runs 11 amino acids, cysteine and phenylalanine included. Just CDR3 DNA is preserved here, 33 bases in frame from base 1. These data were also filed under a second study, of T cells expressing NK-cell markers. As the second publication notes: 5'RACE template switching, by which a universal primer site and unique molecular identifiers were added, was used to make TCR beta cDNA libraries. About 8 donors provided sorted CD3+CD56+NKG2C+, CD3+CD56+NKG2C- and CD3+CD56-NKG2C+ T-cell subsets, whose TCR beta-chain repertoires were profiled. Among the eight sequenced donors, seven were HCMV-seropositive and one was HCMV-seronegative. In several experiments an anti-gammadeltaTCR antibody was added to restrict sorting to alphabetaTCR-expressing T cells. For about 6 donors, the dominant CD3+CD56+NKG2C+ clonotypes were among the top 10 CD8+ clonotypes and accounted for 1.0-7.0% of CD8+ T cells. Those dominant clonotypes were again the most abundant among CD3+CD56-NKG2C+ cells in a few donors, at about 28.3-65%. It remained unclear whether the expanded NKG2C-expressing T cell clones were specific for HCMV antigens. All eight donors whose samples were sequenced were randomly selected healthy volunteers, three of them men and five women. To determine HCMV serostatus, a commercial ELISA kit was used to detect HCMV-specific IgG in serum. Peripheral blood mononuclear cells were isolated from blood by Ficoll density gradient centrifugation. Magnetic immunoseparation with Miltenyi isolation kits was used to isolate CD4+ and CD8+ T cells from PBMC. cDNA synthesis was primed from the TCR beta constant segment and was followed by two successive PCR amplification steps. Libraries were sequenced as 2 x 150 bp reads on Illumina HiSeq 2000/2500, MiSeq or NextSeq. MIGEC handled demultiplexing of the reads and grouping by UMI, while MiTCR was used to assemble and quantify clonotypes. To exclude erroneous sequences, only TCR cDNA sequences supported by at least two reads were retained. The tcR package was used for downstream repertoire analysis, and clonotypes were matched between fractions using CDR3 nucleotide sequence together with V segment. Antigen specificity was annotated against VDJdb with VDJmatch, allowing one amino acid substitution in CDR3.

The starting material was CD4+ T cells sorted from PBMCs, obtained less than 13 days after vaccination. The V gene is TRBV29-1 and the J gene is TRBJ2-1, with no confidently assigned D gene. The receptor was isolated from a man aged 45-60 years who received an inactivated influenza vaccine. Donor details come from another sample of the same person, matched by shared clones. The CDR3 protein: CSVGVYDEQFF. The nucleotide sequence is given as TGCAGCGTTGGGGTTTACGATGAGCAGTTCTTC.